The count of the clone carrying this TCR beta chain is one. The antigen is not known. This entry is derived from a study of cytomegalovirus exposure and HLA in healthy donors. Overall study findings and caveats: A prior analysis recorded that most TCR beta V segments were productive about 87% or about 30% of the time. Later analysis suggested most CMV-associated TCR beta chains were HLA-restricted. Later on, an analysis tied approximately 15,000 TCR beta sequences to HLA alleles at 0.05 false discovery rate.

Per germline, CDR1 MDHEN and CDR2 SYDVKM. This CDR3 contains 14 residues. V gave up 6 bases and J gave up 8 bases; unmatched junction bases: 9. Both 60 Vbeta primers and 13 Jbeta primers went into the PCR. Source study methods: A later analysis tallied some 80 million unique TCR beta chains, around 12 million of them shared. Repertoires were generated with immunoSEQ multiplex PCR, while TCRdb's copy carries only in-frame clones and drops some. V and J calls plus clone size are reproduced from that table; the DNA served to infer D and trimming. The sample lists some 120,000 clones, around 79% occurring once.

The rearrangement uses TRBV28 and TRBJ1-4, with 7 bases lining up with TRBD1. This receptor was identified in a woman aged 40 to 50 in good health and CMV-seronegative. The material sequenced was PBMCs. The CDR3 DNA follows: TGTGCCAGCAGCACCGGACAGGCCTACGAAAAACTGTTTTTT. Residues: CASSTGQAYEKLFF.